Detailed here is one T cell receptor beta chain. What this receptor recognizes is not known. Within one base of it there is no much larger clone, and no base qualities were kept. The source of the sample is a study of T cells in Graves' hyperthyroidism and ophthalmopathy (dated 2019 in TCRdb). For context, the study as a whole: Peripheral blood was collected at initial diagnosis, before any treatment. TCR V-J signatures able to tell the groups apart were searched for in a discovery cohort of 95 or so patients, of whom roughly 42 had Graves' ophthalmopathy and around 56 had stable Graves' hyperthyroidism. Whether ophthalmopathy could be predicted prospectively was tested in an independent validation cohort made up of under 20 hyperthyroidism patients plus 17 patients who later progressed to ophthalmopathy. The 100 discovery patients were randomly split 7:3 into training and test sets. In roughly six Graves' hyperthyroidism patients, the study also compared T-cell repertoires from thyroid tissue with T-cell repertoires from blood. Once sampling was done, hyperthyroidism patients were given methimazole at a starting dose of 30 mg daily, whereas ophthalmopathy patients were given high-dose intravenous methylprednisolone. The paper reports TCR Vbeta CDR3 sequencing of roughly 140 peripheral blood samples: fewer than 50 ophthalmopathy, fewer than 80 hyperthyroidism and 17 progressor patients.

V gives up 3 bases and J gives up 9 bases, and the segment between their germline ends measures 21 bases. The CDR3 numbers 16 residues from cysteine through phenylalanine. The sequence is cut down to CDR3 DNA, 48 bases in frame from base 1. The TCR beta CDR3 regions were amplified from the RNA transcripts. A first-round RT-PCR of the TCR CDR3 used the HTBI primer set with the Qiagen OneStep RT-PCR kit. A second multiplex PCR round built the libraries, followed by size selection and purification. Libraries were sequenced paired-end with 100 bp reads on an Illumina HiSeq2000. Turning to the authors' computational methods: SOAPnuke was used to process the raw data, with reads discarded if the reads contained adapters or uncalled bases, had a mean Phred below 15, or lacked an exact constant-primer or identifier match. COPE v1.2.5 was used to merge high-quality paired reads, and clonotypes were defined as unique nucleotide sequences. MiTCR v1.1 was used to align clonotypes to the IMGT TRBV, TRBD and TRBJ reference segments. Analysis was restricted to V-J combinations with a frequency above 0.0001, which covered roughly 99% of repertoires. A TCS score was defined as the ratio between F50 (clonal expansion) and ExV (chaos), using BLOSUM62-based TCRdist between CDR3 peptides within each V-J. Welch's t-statistics and random forest reduced 500 to 650 V-J features to 10 to 15, which were used in a naive Bayes classifier (R e1071). TCRdb reran the public reads through fastp at Q25 and MiXCR, keeping productive beta chains. Rows merge per CDR3 protein into single entries with the most common DNA and genes. TCRdb's processing, not the study's, gives the V and J calls here. The sample records hundreds of thousands of distinct CDR3 sequences, roughly 15% of which are singletons. The ten largest clones take up 3.5% to 4% of the sample.

What the authors observed across the whole study: Blood samples also contained most of the expanded thyroid clonotypes (frequency above 0.001), which suggests that blood repertoires may reflect thyroid immune responses. In cross-validation, a model built on a 13 V-J signature told ophthalmopathy apart from stable hyperthyroidism with approximately 90% sensitivity and roughly 83% specificity, and in testing the same model reached 80%/75%. No statistical method was used to set the sample size in advance, and investigators knew the group allocation. In validation, the model predicted progression to ophthalmopathy with approximately 71% sensitivity and 72% to 85% specificity, a median of about 6 months before onset.

Graves' hyperthyroidism was defined as stable when no progression to ophthalmopathy occurred over 18 months of follow-up. Hyperthyroidism patients were newly diagnosed, with disease duration under 2 months, and aged 18 to 65 years. Exclusion was applied to patients with uncontrolled infections, other autoimmune diseases, pregnancy or lactation. Diagnoses were established on the basis of clinical symptoms, serum thyroxine and TRAb, thyroid ultrasound, and orbital computed tomography. Ficoll-Paque density gradient centrifugation was used to isolate PBMCs from 9.5 to 10 ml of fresh peripheral blood. Total RNA was extracted using Trizol reagent, and RNA quality was assessed on an Agilent 2100 Bioanalyzer.

The sample comprised blood. The clonotype originates from a woman aged 25 to 39 with Graves' hyperthyroidism. The chain links TRBV12-3 or TRBV12-4 with TRBJ1-5; a tentative D match to TRBD1 spans 5 bases. CDR3 protein: CASSLRGGVAIGPQHF. The nucleotide sequence is TGTGCCAGCAGTTTGAGGGGTGGGGTTGCGATAGGGCCCCAGCATTTT.